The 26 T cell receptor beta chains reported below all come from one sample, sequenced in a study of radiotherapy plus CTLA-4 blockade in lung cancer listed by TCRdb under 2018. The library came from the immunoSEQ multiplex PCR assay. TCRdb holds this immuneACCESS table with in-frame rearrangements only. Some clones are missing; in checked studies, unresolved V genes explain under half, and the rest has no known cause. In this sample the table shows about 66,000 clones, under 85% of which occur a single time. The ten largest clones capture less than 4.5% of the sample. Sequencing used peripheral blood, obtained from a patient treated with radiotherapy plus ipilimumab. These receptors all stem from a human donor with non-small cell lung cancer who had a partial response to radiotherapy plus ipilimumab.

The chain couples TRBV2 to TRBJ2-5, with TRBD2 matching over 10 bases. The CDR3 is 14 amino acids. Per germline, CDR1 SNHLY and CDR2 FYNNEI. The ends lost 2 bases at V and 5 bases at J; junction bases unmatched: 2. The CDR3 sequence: CASSEIAGGETQYF. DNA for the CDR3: TGTGCCAGCAGTGAAATAGCGGGAGGCGAGACCCAGTACTTC.

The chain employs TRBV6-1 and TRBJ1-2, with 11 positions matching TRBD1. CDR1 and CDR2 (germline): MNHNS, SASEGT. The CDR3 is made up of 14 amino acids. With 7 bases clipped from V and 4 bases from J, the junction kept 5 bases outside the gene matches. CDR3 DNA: TGTGCCAGCACCGGACAGGGGGCTCTCTATGGCTACACCTTC. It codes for CASTGQGALYGYTF.

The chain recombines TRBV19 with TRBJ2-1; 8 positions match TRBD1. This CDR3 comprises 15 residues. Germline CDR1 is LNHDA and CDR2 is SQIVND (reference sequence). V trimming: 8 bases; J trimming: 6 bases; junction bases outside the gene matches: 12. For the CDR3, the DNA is TGTGCCAGTGGGCCGGTGGACAGGGACGTCAATGAGCAGTTCTTC. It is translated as CASGPVDRDVNEQFF. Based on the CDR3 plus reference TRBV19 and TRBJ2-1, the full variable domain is DGGITQSPKYLFRKEGQNVTLSCEQNLNHDAMYWYRQDPGQGLRLIYYSQIVNDFQKGDIAEGYSVSREKKESFPLTVTSAQKNPTAFYLCASGPVDRDVNEQFFGPGTRLTVL.

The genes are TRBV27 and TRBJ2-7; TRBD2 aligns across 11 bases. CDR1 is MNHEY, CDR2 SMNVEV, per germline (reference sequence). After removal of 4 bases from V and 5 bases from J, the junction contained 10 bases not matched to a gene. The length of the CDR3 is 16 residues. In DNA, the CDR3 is TGTGCCAGCAGTTCTCCGCTAGCGGGAGGTTTCCACGAGCAGTACTTC. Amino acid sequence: CASSSPLAGGFHEQYF.

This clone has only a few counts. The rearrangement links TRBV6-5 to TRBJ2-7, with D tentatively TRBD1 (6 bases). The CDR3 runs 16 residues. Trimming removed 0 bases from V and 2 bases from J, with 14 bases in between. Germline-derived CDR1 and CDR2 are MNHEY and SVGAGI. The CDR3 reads CASSYSPGTPTYEQYF. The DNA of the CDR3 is TGTGCCAGCAGTTACTCGCCCGGGACACCCACCTACGAGCAGTACTTC.

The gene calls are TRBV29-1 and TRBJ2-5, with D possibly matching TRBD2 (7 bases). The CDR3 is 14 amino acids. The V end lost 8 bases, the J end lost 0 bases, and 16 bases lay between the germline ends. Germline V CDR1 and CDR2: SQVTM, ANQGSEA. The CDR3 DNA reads TGCAGCTCCCCGGGGAGGGGGAACCAAGAGACCCAGTACTTC. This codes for CSSPGRGNQETQYF.

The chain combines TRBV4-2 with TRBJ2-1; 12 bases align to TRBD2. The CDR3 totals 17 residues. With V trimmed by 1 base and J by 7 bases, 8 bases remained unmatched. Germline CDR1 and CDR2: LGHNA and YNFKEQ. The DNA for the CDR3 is TGTGCCAGCAGCCAAGGGCTAGCGGGAGGGAGTAGTAATGAGCAGTTCTTC. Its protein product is CASSQGLAGGSSNEQFF.

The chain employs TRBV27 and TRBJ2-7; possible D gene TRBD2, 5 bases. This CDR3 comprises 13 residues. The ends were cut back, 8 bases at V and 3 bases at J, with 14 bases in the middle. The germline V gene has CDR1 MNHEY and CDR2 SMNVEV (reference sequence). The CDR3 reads CASSHRGFYEQYF. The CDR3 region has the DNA TGTGCCAGCTCCCACCGAGGGTTCTACGAGCAGTACTTC.

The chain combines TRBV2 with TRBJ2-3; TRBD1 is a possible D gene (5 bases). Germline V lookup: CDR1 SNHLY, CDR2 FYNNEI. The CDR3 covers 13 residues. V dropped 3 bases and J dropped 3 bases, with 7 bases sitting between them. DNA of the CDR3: TGTGCCAGCAGTGAGGGGCGAACAGATACGCAGTATTTT. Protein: CASSEGRTDTQYF.

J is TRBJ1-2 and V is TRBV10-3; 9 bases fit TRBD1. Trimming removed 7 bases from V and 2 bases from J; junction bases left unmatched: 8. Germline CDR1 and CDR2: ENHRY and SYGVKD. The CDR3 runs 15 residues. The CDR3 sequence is CAITWGDRANYGYTF. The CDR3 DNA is TGTGCCATCACCTGGGGGGACAGGGCCAACTATGGCTACACCTTC.

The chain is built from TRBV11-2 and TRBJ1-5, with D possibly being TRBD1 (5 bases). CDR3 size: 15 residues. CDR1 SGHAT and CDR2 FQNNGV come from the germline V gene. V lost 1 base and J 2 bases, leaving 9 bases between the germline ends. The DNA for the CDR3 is TGTGCCAGCAGCTTAGGACAGCTCCGCAATCAGCCCCAGCATTTT. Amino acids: CASSLGQLRNQPQHF.

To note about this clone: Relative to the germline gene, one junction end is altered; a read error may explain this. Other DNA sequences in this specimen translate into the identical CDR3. CDR3 in DNA: TGTGCTAGCAGCGTAGTGGGCGGGAGTAATACAGATACGCAGTATTTT. This encodes CASSVVGGSNTDTQYF. The chain employs TRBV9 and TRBJ2-3; 7 bases are shared with TRBD2. The CDR3 extends over 16 amino acids. Germline lookup yields CDR1 SGDLS and CDR2 YYNGEE.

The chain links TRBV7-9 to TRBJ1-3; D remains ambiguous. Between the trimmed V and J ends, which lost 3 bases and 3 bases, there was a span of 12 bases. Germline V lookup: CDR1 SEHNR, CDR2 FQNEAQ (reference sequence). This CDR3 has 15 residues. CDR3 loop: CASSFSVFSGNTIYF. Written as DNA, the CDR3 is TGTGCCAGCAGCTTCTCAGTCTTCAGTGGAAACACCATATATTTT.

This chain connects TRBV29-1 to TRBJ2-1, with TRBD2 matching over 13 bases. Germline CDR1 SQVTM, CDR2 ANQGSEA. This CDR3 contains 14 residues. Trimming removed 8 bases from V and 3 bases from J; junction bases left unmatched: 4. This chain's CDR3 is CSSGLAGVYNEQFF. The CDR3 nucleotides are TGCAGCTCAGGACTAGCGGGAGTCTACAATGAGCAGTTCTTC.

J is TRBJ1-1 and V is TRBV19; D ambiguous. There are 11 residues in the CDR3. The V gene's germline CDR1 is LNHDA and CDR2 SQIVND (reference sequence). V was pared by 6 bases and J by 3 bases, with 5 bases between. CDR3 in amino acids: CASRSYTEAFF. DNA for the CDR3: TGTGCCAGTAGATCGTACACTGAAGCTTTCTTT. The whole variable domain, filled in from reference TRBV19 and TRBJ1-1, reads DGGITQSPKYLFRKEGQNVTLSCEQNLNHDAMYWYRQDPGQGLRLIYYSQIVNDFQKGDIAEGYSVSREKKESFPLTVTSAQKNPTAFYLCASRSYTEAFFGQGTRLTVV.

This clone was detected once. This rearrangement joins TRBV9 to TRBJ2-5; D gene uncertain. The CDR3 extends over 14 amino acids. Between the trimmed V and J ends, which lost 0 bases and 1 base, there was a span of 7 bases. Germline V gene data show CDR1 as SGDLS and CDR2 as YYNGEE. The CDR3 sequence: CASSVENGQETQYF. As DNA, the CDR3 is TGTGCCAGCAGCGTAGAAAACGGCCAAGAGACCCAGTACTTC.

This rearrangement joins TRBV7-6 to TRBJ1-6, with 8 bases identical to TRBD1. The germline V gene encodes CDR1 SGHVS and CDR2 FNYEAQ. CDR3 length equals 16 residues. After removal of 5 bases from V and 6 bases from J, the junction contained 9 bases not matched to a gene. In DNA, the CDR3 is TGTGCCAGCAGCCTTCTTGGACAGGGCGGTAATTCACCCCTCCACTTT. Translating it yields CASSLLGQGGNSPLHF. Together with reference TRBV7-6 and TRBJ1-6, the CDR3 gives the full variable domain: GAGVSQSPRYKVTKRGQDVALRCDPISGHVSLYWYRQALGQGPEFLTYFNYEAQQDKSGLPNDRFSAERPEGSISTLTIQRTEQRDSAMYRCASSLLGQGGNSPLHFGNGTRLTVT.

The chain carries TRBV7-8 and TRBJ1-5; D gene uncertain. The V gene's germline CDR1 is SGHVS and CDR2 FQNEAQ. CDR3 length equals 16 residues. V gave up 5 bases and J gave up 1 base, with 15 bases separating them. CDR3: CASSPVGSRSNQPQHF. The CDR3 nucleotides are TGTGCCAGCAGCCCGGTGGGGAGTAGGAGCAATCAGCCCCAGCATTTT.

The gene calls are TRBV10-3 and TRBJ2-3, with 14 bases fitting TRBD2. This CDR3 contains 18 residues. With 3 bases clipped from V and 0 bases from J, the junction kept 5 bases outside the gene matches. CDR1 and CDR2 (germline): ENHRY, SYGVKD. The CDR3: CAISEGGTSGRSTDTQYF. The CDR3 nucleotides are TGTGCCATCAGTGAAGGTGGGACTAGCGGGAGAAGCACAGATACGCAGTATTTT.

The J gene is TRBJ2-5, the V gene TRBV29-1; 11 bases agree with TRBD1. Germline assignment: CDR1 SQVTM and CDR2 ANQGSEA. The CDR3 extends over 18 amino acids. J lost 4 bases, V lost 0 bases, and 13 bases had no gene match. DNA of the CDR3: TGCAGCGTTGAAGATCCTTCGCTGGGACAGGGGGGAAGAGAGACCCAGTACTTC. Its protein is CSVEDPSLGQGGRETQYF. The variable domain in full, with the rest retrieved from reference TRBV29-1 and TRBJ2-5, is SAVISQKPSRDICQRGTSLTIQCQVDSQVTMMFWYRQQPGQSLTLIATANQGSEATYESGFVIDKFPISRPNLTFSTLTVSNMSPEDSSIYLCSVEDPSLGQGGRETQYFGPGTRLLVL.

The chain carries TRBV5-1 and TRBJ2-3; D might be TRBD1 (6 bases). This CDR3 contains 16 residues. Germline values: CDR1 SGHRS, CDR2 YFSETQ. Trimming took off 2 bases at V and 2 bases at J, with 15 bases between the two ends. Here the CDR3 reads CASSFRGHVLTDTQYF. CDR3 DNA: TGCGCCAGCAGCTTCAGGGGTCACGTACTCACAGATACGCAGTATTTT.

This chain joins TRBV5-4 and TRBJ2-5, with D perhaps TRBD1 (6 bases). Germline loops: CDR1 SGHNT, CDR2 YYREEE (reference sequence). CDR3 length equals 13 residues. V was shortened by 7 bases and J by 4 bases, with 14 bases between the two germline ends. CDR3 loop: CASHDTGSETQYF. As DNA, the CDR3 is TGTGCCAGCCACGATACAGGGTCAGAGACCCAGTACTTC.

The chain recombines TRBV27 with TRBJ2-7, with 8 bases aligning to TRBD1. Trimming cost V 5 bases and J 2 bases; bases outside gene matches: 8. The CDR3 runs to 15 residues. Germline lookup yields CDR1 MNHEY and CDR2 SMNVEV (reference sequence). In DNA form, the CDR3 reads TGTGCCAGCAGTCCGAGGACAGGGACACCCTACGAGCAGTACTTC. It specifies CASSPRTGTPYEQYF.

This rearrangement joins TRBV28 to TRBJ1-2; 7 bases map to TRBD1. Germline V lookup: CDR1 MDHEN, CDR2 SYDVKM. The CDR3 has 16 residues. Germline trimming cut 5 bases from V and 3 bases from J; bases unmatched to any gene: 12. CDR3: CASSAQQTGLYYGYTF. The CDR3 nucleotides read TGTGCCAGCAGTGCCCAACAGACAGGGCTGTACTATGGCTACACCTTC.

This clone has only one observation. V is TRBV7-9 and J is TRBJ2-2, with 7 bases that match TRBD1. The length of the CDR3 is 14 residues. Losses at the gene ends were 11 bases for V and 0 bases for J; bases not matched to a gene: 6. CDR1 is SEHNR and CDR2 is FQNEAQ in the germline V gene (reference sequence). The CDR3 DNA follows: TGTGCCTGGAGGACAGGAGCGAACACCGGGGAGCTGTTTTTT. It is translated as CAWRTGANTGELFF.

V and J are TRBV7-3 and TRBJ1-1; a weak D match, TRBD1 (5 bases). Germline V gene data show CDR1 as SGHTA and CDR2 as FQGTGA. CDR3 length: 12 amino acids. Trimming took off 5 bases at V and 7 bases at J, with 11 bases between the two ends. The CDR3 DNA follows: TGTGCCAGCAGCCACAGGAACGGTGAAGCTTTCTTT. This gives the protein CASSHRNGEAFF.